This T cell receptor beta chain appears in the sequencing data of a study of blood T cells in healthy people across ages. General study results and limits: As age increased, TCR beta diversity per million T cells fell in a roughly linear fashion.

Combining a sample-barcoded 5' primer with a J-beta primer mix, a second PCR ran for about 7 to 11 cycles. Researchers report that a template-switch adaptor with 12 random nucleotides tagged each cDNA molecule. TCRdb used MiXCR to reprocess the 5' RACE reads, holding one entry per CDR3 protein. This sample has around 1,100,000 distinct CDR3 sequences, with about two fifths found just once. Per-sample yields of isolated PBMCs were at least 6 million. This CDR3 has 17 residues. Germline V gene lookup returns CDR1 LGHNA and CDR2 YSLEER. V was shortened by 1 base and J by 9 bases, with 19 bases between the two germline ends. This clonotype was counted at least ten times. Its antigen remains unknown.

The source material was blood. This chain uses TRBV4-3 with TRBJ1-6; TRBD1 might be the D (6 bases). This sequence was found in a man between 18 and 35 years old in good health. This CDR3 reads CASSQGVLGQTFSPLHF. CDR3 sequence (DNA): TGCGCCAGCAGCCAAGGCGTATTAGGACAGACGTTTTCACCCCTCCACTTT.